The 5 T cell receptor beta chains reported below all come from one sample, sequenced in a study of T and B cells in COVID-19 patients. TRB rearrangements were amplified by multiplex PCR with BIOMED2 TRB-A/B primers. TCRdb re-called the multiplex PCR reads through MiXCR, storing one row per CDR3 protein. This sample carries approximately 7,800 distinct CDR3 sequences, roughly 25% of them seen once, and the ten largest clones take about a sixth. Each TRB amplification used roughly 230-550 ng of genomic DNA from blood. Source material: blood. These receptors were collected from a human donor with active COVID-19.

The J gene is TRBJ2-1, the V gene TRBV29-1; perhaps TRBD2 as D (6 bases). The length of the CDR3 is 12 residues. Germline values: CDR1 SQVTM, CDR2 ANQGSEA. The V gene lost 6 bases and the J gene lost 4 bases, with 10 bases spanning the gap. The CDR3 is CSVGGTYNEQFF. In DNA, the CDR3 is TGCAGCGTGGGGGGTACGTACAATGAGCAGTTCTTC.

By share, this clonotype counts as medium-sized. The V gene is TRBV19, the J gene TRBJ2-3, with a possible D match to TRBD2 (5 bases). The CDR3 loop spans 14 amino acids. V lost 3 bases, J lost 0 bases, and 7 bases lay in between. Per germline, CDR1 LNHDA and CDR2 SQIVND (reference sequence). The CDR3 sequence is CASSIRTSTDTQYF. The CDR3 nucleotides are TGTGCCAGTAGTATCCGGACTAGCACAGATACGCAGTATTTT.

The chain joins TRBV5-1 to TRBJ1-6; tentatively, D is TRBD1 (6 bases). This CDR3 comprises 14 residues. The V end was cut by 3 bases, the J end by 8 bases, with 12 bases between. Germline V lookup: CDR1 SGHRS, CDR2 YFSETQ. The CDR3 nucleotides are TGCGCCAGCAGCTCCGGGACAACGGATTCACCCCTCCACTTT. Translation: CASSSGTTDSPLHF. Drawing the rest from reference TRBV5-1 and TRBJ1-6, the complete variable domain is KAGVTQTPRYLIKTRGQQVTLSCSPISGHRSVSWYQQTPGQGLQFLFEYFSETQRNKGNFPGRFSGRQFSNSRSEMNVSTLELGDSALYLCASSSGTTDSPLHFGNGTRLTVT.

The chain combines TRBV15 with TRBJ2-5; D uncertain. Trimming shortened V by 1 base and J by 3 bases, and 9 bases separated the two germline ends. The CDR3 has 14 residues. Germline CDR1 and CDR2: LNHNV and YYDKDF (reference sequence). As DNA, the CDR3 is TGTGCCACCAGCAGAGCCGTTGGCAAAGAGACCCAGTACTTC. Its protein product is CATSRAVGKETQYF.

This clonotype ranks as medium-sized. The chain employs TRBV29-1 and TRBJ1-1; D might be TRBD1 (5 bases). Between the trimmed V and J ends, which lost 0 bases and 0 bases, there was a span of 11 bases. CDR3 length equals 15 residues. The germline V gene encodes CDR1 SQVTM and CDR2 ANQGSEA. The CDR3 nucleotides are TGCAGCGTTGAAGATGGACACGCTCTGAACACTGAAGCTTTCTTT. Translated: CSVEDGHALNTEAFF.